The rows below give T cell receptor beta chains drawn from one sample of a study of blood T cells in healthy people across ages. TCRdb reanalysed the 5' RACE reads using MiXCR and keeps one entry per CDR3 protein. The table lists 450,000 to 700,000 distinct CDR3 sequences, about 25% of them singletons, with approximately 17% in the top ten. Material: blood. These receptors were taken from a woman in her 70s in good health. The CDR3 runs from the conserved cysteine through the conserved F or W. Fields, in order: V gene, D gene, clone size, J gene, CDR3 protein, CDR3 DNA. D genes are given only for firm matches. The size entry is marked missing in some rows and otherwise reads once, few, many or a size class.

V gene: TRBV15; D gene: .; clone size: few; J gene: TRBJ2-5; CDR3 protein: CATSRVARRETQYF; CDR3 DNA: TGTGCCACCAGCAGAGTAGCGCGACGAGAGACCCAGTACTTC
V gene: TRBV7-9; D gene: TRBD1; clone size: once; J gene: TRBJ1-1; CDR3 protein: CASSPRQGTPEAFF; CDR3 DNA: TGTGCCAGCAGCCCCCGACAGGGGACCCCAGAGGCTTTCTTT
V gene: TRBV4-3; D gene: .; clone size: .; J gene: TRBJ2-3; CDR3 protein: CASSQVVVVRGKDTQYF; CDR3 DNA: TGCGCCAGCAGCCAAGTAGTTGTCGTCAGGGGTAAAGATACGCAGTATTTT
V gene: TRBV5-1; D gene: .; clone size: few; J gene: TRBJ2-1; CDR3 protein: CASSASYPRDYNEQFF; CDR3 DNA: TGCGCCAGCAGCGCCAGCTACCCCAGAGACTACAATGAGCAGTTCTTC
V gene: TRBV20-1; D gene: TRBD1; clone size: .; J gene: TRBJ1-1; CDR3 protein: CSALTGGNTEAFF; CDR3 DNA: TGCAGTGCTCTTACAGGGGGCAACACTGAAGCTTTCTTT
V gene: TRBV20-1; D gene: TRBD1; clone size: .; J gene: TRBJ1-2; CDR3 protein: CSAKPKLTGQGASGYTF; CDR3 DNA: TGCAGTGCTAAACCGAAGTTAACGGGACAGGGGGCTTCTGGCTACACCTTC
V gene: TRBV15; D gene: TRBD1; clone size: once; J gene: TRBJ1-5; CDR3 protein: CATSRVLTGGNQPQHF; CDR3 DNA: TGTGCCACCAGCAGAGTTCTAACAGGGGGGAATCAGCCCCAGCATTTT
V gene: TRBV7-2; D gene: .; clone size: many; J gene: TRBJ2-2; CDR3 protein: CASSLTGGLNTGELFF; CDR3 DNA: TGTGCCAGCAGCTTAACGGGGGGCCTAAACACCGGGGAGCTGTTTTTT
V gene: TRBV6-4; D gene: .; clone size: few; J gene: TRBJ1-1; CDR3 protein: CASSESQSNTEAFF; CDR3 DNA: TGTGCCAGCAGTGAATCGCAGAGTAACACTGAAGCTTTCTTT
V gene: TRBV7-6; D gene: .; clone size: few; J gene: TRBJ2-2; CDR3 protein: CASSLDAVGELFF; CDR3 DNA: TGTGCCAGCAGCTTAGATGCAGTGGGGGAGCTGTTTTTT
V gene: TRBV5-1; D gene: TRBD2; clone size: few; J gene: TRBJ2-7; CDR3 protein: CASSLERGYIYEQYF; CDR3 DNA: TGCGCCAGCAGCTTGGAGCGGGGGTACATTTACGAGCAGTACTTC
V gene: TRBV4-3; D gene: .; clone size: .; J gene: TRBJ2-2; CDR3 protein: CASSQPISSGFRTGELFF; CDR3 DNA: TGCGCCAGCAGCCAGCCCATATCTTCGGGGTTCCGGACCGGGGAGCTGTTTTTT
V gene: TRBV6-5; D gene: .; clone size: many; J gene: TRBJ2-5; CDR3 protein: CASSYLGEETQYF; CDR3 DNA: TGTGCCAGCAGTTATTTGGGGGAAGAGACCCAGTACTTC
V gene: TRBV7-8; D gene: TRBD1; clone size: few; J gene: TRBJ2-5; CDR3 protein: CASSEDRQETQYF; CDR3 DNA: TGTGCCAGCAGCGAGGACAGGCAAGAGACCCAGTACTTC
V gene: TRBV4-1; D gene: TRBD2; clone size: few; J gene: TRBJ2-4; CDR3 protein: CASSPGLAGTKNIQYF; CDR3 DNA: TGCGCCAGCAGCCCCGGACTAGCGGGGACTAAAAACATTCAGTACTTC
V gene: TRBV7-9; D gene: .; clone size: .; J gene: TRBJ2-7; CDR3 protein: CASSLSQGRDEQYF; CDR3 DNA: TGTGCCAGCAGCTTATCCCAGGGTCGGGACGAGCAGTACTTC
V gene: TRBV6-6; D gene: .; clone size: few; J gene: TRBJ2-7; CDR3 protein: CASNTTPVGEQYF; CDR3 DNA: TGTGCCAGCAATACCACCCCCGTGGGTGAGCAGTACTTC
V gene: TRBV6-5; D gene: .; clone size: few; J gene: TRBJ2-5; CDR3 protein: CASSLDTGGGTQYF; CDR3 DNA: TGTGCCAGCAGCCTGGACACAGGAGGAGGGACCCAGTACTTC
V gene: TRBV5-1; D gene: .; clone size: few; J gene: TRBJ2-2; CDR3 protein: CASSTRENTGELFF; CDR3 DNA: TGCGCCAGCAGCACCCGGGAAAACACCGGGGAGCTGTTTTTT
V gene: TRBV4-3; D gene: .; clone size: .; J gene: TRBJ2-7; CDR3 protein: CASSQDPRHFYEQYF; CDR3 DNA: TGCGCCAGCAGCCAAGACCCTCGCCACTTTTACGAGCAGTACTTC
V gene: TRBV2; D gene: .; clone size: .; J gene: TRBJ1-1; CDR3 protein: CASTDDLIPTNTEAFF; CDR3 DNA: TGTGCCAGCACGGACGACTTGATACCGACGAACACTGAAGCTTTCTTT
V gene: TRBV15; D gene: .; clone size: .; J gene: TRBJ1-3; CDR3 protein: CATSEARESGNTIYF; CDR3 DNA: TGTGCCACCAGCGAAGCCAGGGAATCCGGAAACACCATATATTTT
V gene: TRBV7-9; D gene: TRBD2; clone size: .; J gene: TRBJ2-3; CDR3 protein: CASSSSGGERDTQYF; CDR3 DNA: TGTGCCAGCAGCTCGAGCGGGGGCGAGAGAGATACGCAGTATTTT
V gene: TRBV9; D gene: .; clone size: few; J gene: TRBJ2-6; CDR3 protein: CASSREGRSGANVLTF; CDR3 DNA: TGTGCCAGCAGCCGGGAAGGGCGATCTGGGGCCAACGTCCTGACTTTC
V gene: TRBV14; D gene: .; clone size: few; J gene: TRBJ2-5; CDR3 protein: CASSQDLGTLQETQYF; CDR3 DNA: TGTGCCAGCAGCCAAGATTTAGGGACCCTGCAAGAGACCCAGTACTTC
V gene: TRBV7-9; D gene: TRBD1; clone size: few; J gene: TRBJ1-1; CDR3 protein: CASSLERQGTEAFF; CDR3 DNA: TGTGCCAGCAGCTTAGAGCGACAGGGGACTGAAGCTTTCTTT
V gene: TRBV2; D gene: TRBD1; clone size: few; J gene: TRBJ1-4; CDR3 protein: CASRETGANEKLFF; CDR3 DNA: TGTGCCAGCAGAGAGACAGGGGCTAATGAAAAACTGTTTTTT
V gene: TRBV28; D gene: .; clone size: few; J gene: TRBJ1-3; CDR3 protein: CASSGSYTIYF; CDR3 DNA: TGTGCCAGCAGTGGGAGTTACACCATATATTTT
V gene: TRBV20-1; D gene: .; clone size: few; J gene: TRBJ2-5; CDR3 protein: CSAPTEQETQYF; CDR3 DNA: TGCAGTGCCCCGACAGAGCAAGAGACCCAGTACTTC